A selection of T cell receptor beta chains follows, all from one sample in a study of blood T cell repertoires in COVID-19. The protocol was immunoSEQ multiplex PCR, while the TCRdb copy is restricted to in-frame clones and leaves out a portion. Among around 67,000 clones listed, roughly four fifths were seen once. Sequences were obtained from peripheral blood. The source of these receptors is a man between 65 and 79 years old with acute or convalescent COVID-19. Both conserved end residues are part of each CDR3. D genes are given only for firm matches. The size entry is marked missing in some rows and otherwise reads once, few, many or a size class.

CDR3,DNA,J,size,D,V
CASTPGTSGLSEQFF,TGTGCCAGCACCCCTGGAACTAGCGGCCTAAGTGAGCAGTTCTTC,TRBJ2-1,few,TRBD2,TRBV6-6
CASSLQREGPYEQYF,TGTGCCAGCAGTCTCCAGCGGGAGGGCCCGTACGAGCAGTACTTC,TRBJ2-7,.,TRBD2,TRBV6-5
CASSPSGGEAYEQYF,TGTGCCAGCAGCCCCTCGGGTGGGGAGGCCTACGAGCAGTACTTC,TRBJ2-7,once,.,TRBV7-2
CASRNGPLDIYGYTF,TGTGCCAGCAGAAACGGCCCTCTCGACATATATGGCTACACCTTC,TRBJ1-2,.,.,TRBV27
CASSPGGDRETQYF,TGTGCCAGCAGCCCAGGCGGGGATAGGGAGACCCAGTACTTC,TRBJ2-5,.,.,TRBV7-9
CAKTGDTQYF,TGTGCCAAGACAGGCGATACGCAGTATTTT,TRBJ2-3,.,.,TRBV6-5
CASSVDPSGRAVSEQFF,TGTGCCAGCAGCGTAGATCCTAGCGGGAGGGCCGTCAGTGAGCAGTTCTTC,TRBJ2-1,.,TRBD2,TRBV9
CASSVVGGSYTF,TGTGCCAGCAGCGTAGTCGGGGGGTCCTACACCTTC,TRBJ1-2,.,.,TRBV9
CATSGTGAVVTEAFF,TGTGCCACCTCGGGGACAGGGGCTGTAGTCACTGAAGCTTTCTTT,TRBJ1-1,.,TRBD1,TRBV6-6
CASSVAGSPYNEQFF,TGTGCCAGCAGCGTAGCAGGGTCACCGTACAATGAGCAGTTCTTC,TRBJ2-1,.,.,TRBV9
CASSLYGQGRGEQYF,TGTGCCAGCTCACTCTACGGACAGGGACGGGGCGAGCAGTACTTC,TRBJ2-7,.,TRBD1,TRBV18